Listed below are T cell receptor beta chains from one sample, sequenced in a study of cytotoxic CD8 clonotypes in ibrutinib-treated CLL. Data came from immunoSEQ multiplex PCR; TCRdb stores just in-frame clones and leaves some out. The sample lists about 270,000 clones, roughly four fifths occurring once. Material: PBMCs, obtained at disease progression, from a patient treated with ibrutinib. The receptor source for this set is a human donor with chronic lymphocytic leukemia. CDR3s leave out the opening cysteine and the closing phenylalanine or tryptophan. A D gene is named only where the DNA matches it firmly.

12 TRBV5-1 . ASSLEGVGLPLH
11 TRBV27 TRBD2 ASSLREGNEQY
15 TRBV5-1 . ASSLSISGFYNSPLH
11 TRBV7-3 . ASSLSQGSGYT
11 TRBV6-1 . ASIEGKSYEQY
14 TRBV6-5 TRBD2 ASSSPRSGRGDTQY
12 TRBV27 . ASSLTQVAYEQY
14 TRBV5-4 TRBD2 ASSFLLAGGYNEQF
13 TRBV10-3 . AISESTRDNQPQH
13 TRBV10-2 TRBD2 ASTHQVAGPETQY
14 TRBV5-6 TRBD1 ASSLARGLSNQPQH
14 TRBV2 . ASRERGMLTNEKLF
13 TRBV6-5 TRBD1 ASRFLGSGGYEQY
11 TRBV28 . ASSLWQTYEQY
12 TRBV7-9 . ASSSPYDGYEQY
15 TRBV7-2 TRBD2 ASSLVASGGYQETQY
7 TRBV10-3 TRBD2 AVGTTKF
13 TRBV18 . ASSLGPSGANVLT
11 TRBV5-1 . ASSLARAVEAF
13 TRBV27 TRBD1 ASSLTPDRGYEQY
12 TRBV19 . ASSKSLTSYEQY
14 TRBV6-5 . ASSYTTGIGYNEQF
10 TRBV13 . ASSTRAQLQY
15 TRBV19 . ASSITLSGWRGEKLF
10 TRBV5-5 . ASRGVSYGYT
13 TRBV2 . ASSEWTVISYEQY
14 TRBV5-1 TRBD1 ASRTGQGTSGNTIY
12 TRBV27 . ASSWDGRNYGYT
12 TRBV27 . ASSRELTYNEQF
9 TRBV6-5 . ASSVGGTQY
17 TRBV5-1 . ASSSKTGGAAGGYETQY
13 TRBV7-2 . ASSPSPVLGDEQF
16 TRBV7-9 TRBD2 ASSLHQVAGAPYNEQF
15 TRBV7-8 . ASSLARGRGTNTEAF
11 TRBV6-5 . ASSYSRGRELF
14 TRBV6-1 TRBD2 ASSGYGGRVLNEQF
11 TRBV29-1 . SVLLGGQETQY
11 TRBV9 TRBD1 ASSVVTGDGYT
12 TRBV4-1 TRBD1 ASSHGTGVGEQY